This T cell receptor (beta chain) was recorded in a study of blood T cell repertoires in COVID-19. Study as a whole: Sources were T cells, B-cell-depleted T cells, or PBMCs; the material itself was cDNA or gDNA.

In the source study's methods: Counts of nucleated cells, estimated from reference gene primer amplification, were obtained. TCRdb's table, derived via immunoSEQ multiplex PCR, lists solely in-frame clones and lacks some. V, J and clone size reflect that table, while D and trimming were determined from the DNA. The sample includes approximately 100,000 clones, around 90% seen only once; the top ten take around 6%. The CDR3 has 14 amino acids. The germline V gene encodes CDR1 MGHRA and CDR2 YSYEKL. Trimming took 2 bases from V and 3 from J, leaving 10 bases between them. This receptor was identified in a man between 65 and 79 years old with acute or convalescent COVID-19. The sequencing sample was made of peripheral blood. The chain is built from TRBV4-1 and TRBJ1-2, with TRBD1 as a possible D gene (6 bases). CDR3: CASSQFRTDYGYTF. DNA of the CDR3: TGCGCCAGCAGCCAATTTCGGACAGACTATGGCTACACCTTC.